These 25 T cell receptor beta chains came from one sample sequenced in a study of beta chain features in type 1 diabetes. Their target antigens are unknown. Expressed TCRB transcripts were sequenced because the isolated RNA had all been reverse transcribed beforehand. Repertoires were generated with immunoSEQ multiplex PCR, while TCRdb's copy carries only in-frame clones and drops some. The table has approximately 150,000 clones, roughly 63% seen once; the top ten hold around 0.096%. Study-wide results and caveats: Shortening of TCRB CDR3s, moderate but significant, appeared in all four CD4+ subsets of Type 1 diabetes patients.

Sequenced: naive CD4+ T cells from blood. The receptors derive from a man under 40 with type 1 diabetes.

The chain's CDR3 is CASSFYIDNEQFF. The CDR3 DNA is TGTGCCAGCAGCTTTTACATCGACAATGAGCAGTTCTTC. The gene calls are TRBV7-2 and TRBJ2-1; D not resolved. The CDR3 is 13 amino acids. The V end was cut by 3 bases, the J end by 5 bases, with 8 bases between. Germline assignment: CDR1 SGHTA and CDR2 FQGNSA. The full variable domain, rest sourced from reference TRBV7-2 and TRBJ2-1, is GAGVSQSPSNKVTEKGKDVELRCDPISGHTALYWYRQSLGQGLEFLIYFQGNSAPDKSGLPSDRFSAERTGGSVSTLTIQRTQQEDSAVYLCASSFYIDNEQFFGPGTRLTVL.

This sequence joins TRBV4-3 and TRBJ2-7; 8 nucleotides agree with TRBD2. This CDR3 is 14 amino acids long. Per germline, CDR1 LGHNA and CDR2 YSLEER. V was pared by 1 base and J by 3 bases, with 2 bases of the junction left unmatched. The CDR3 coding sequence is TGCGCCAGCAGCCAAGGCGCGGGGGGCTACGAGCAGTACTTC. This sequence encodes CASSQGAGGYEQYF.

The sample holds a few counts of this clone. The chain carries TRBV10-3 and TRBJ2-5; TRBD2 matches 13 bases. The CDR3 totals 14 residues. J gave up 2 bases and V 8 bases, and 2 bases lay outside the gene matches. Germline V CDR1 and CDR2: ENHRY, SYGVKD. CDR3 residues: CAIGTSGVQETQYF. The CDR3 DNA follows: TGTGCCATCGGGACTAGCGGGGTTCAAGAGACCCAGTACTTC.

This clone was observed a few times. This chain joins TRBV20-1 and TRBJ2-5; D gene uncertain. Germline V gene data show CDR1 as DFQATT and CDR2 as SNEGSKA (reference sequence). The CDR3 is made up of 11 amino acids. CDR3 amino acids: CSLGFEETQYF. The CDR3 DNA sequence: TGCAGCTTAGGGTTTGAAGAGACCCAGTACTTC.

The CDR3 protein is CASSSRQGNNYGYTF. The CDR3 DNA sequence: TGCGCCAGCAGCTCCAGACAGGGTAATAACTATGGCTACACCTTC. The chain links TRBV4-3 to TRBJ1-2; 7 nucleotides line up with TRBD1. The CDR3 is 15 residues long. CDR1 and CDR2 (germline): LGHNA, YSLEER. V dropped 5 bases and J dropped 1; count of bases not matched to a gene: 7.

This chain connects TRBV18 to TRBJ2-1; TRBD1 agrees at 7 bases. The CDR3 is made up of 15 amino acids. Germline CDR1 is KGHSH and CDR2 is LQKENI. Germline trimming cut 0 bases from V and 2 bases from J; bases unmatched to any gene: 1. CDR3 sequence (DNA): TGTGCCAGCTCACCACCGGGACAGACCTACAATGAGCAGTTCTTC. This sequence encodes CASSPPGQTYNEQFF.

This clone has more than one count but fewer than ten. This rearrangement joins TRBV28 to TRBJ2-7; D call uncertain. CDR1 is MDHEN, CDR2 SYDVKM, per germline. Trimming shortened V by 6 bases and J by 7 bases, and 10 bases separated the two germline ends. This CDR3 region has 11 residues. The CDR3 reads CASSPYSEQYF. For the CDR3, the DNA is TGTGCCAGCAGCCCGTACAGTGAGCAGTACTTC.

The gene calls are TRBV6-6 and TRBJ2-3, with D possibly called TRBD1 or TRBD2 (6 bases each). This CDR3 is built from 14 residues. V was clipped by 7 bases and J by 0 bases, with 11 bases between them. Germline values: CDR1 MNHNY, CDR2 SVGAGI (reference sequence). CDR3 residues: CASTKGGSTDTQYF. In nucleotides, the CDR3 is TGTGCCAGCACTAAAGGGGGGAGCACAGATACGCAGTATTTT.

This clone was detected a few times. The chain links TRBV7-9 to TRBJ1-4; D not resolved. The CDR3 runs 12 residues. The V end lost 7 bases, the J end lost 7 bases, and 10 bases lay between the germline ends. Germline values: CDR1 SEHNR, CDR2 FQNEAQ (reference sequence). The CDR3 reads CASTGITEKLFF. The CDR3 nucleotides read TGTGCCAGCACCGGTATCACTGAAAAACTGTTTTTT.

The rearrangement uses TRBV28 and TRBJ2-2; 8 bases align to TRBD1. The V gene end was trimmed by 4 bases and the J gene end by 3 bases; junction bases not matched to a gene: 7. The germline V gene has CDR1 MDHEN and CDR2 SYDVKM. CDR3 size: 16 residues. CDR3 in DNA: TGTGCCAGCAGTTCACCGGACAGGGCCTACACCGGGGAGCTGTTTTTT. This translates into CASSSPDRAYTGELFF.

This clone turned up a few times. The sample has other DNA sequences that encode this CDR3 too. The chain uses TRBV29-1 and TRBJ1-1; no firm D call. The CDR3 spans 11 residues. Germline loops: CDR1 SQVTM, CDR2 ANQGSEA. V was pared by 6 bases and J by 1 base, with 6 bases between. CDR3 coding DNA: TGCAGCGTCGTCGGGAACACTGAAGCTTTCTTT. It codes for CSVVGNTEAFF.

V usage is TRBV28 and J usage is TRBJ1-4; no firm D call. The CDR3 loop spans 13 amino acids. Germline CDR1 reads MDHEN; CDR2 reads SYDVKM. Deletions cut 6 bases from V and 0 bases from J, with 5 bases between. DNA of the CDR3: TGTGCCAGCAGGGATTCAACTAATGAAAAACTGTTTTTT. As protein: CASRDSTNEKLFF.

CDR3 protein: CASGQCKNIQYF. The DNA for the CDR3 is TGCGCCAGCGGACAGTGCAAAAACATTCAGTACTTC. The J gene is TRBJ2-4, the V gene TRBV23-1, with D possibly being TRBD1 (6 bases). TRBV23-1 is labeled an ORF, and its function is uncertain. CDR3 size: 12 residues. Trimming cost V 8 bases and J 3 bases, with 8 bases left between them.

This rearrangement joins TRBV4-3 to TRBJ2-5; tentatively, D is TRBD1 or TRBD2 (5 bases each). The CDR3 sequence is 12 residues long. V was pared by 4 bases and J by 5 bases, with 8 bases between. Germline V gene sequence: CDR1 LGHNA, CDR2 YSLEER. This CDR3 is CASSREGETQYF. For the CDR3, the DNA is TGCGCCAGCAGCCGCGAGGGGGAGACCCAGTACTTC.

This clone has only one observation. This chain joins TRBV29-1 and TRBJ1-2, with unresolved D. Trimming took 3 bases from V and 7 from J, leaving 3 bases between them. This CDR3 has 9 amino acids. CDR1 and CDR2 (germline): SQVTM, ANQGSEA. For the CDR3, the DNA is TGCAGCGTTGAGTTTGGCTACACCTTC. Protein: CSVEFGYTF.

This chain joins TRBV29-1 and TRBJ1-1; D unresolved. Germline values: CDR1 SQVTM, CDR2 ANQGSEA. The CDR3 loop spans 14 amino acids. Trimming removed 3 bases from V and 4 bases from J, with 15 bases in between. The CDR3: CSVDPRPLSTEAFF. CDR3 in DNA: TGCAGCGTTGATCCCCGACCTTTGAGCACTGAAGCTTTCTTT.

Only a few counts were recorded for this clone. The rearrangement uses TRBV28 and TRBJ2-1; D unresolved. The ends were cut back, 2 bases at V and 6 bases at J, with 14 bases in the middle. CDR3 size: 15 residues. Germline-derived CDR1 and CDR2 are MDHEN and SYDVKM. The CDR3 DNA sequence: TGTGCCAGCAGTTTAGGCAGCACTGGGGTCAATGAGCAGTTCTTC. It specifies CASSLGSTGVNEQFF.

This chain joins TRBV13 and TRBJ2-5; 7 bases are a match to TRBD2. CDR3 length equals 15 residues. Unmatched junction bases numbered 8, after V lost 4 bases and J lost 3 bases. From germline, CDR1 is PRHDT and CDR2 FYEKMQ (reference sequence). CDR3 DNA: TGTGCCAGCAGCTCCTCTAGCGGACGTGAAGAGACCCAGTACTTC. Translation: CASSSSSGREETQYF. The variable domain in full, with the rest retrieved from reference TRBV13 and TRBJ2-5, is AAGVIQSPRHLIKEKRETATLKCYPIPRHDTVYWYQQGPGQDPQFLISFYEKMQSDKGSIPDRFSAQQFSDYHSELNMSSLELGDSALYFCASSSSSGREETQYFGPGTRLLVL.

The chain joins TRBV7-2 to TRBJ2-1, with D hard to call. Germline lookup yields CDR1 SGHTA and CDR2 FQGNSA. V lost 1 base and J lost 8, with 6 bases in between. The CDR3 sequence is 12 residues long. CDR3 nucleotides: TGTGCCAGCAGCTTAGGATACTATGAGCAGTTCTTC. It yields the protein CASSLGYYEQFF.

The chain is built from TRBV5-1 and TRBJ2-1; D might be TRBD2 (5 bases). This CDR3 comprises 12 residues. The germline gives CDR1 SGHRS, CDR2 YFSETQ. The V and J ends lost 4 bases and 6 bases respectively, with 8 bases between them. The CDR3 reads CASSLALNEQFF. The CDR3 DNA reads as TGCGCCAGCAGCCTAGCTCTCAATGAGCAGTTCTTC.

This clone was seen just once. This rearrangement joins TRBV30 to TRBJ2-1, with 7 bases matching TRBD2. J lost 6 bases, V lost 1 base, and 9 bases had no gene match. CDR1 is GTSNPN, CDR2 SVGIG, per germline (reference sequence). The CDR3 extends over 15 amino acids. The CDR3 reads CAWSGERGGFNEQFF. The CDR3, as DNA: TGTGCCTGGAGTGGCGAGCGGGGCGGATTCAATGAGCAGTTCTTC.

In this sample, this clone turned up a few times. This rearrangement joins TRBV18 to TRBJ2-1, with 7 bases identical to TRBD1. Losses at the gene ends were 6 bases for V and 6 bases for J; bases not matched to a gene: 8. Germline CDR1 is KGHSH and CDR2 is LQKENI. The CDR3 is 14 amino acids. The DNA of the CDR3 is TGTGCCAGCTCCCCCGGGACAGAAACCAATGAGCAGTTCTTC. Translation gives CASSPGTETNEQFF.

This clone was observed once. The V gene is TRBV15, the J gene TRBJ2-5, with D perhaps TRBD1 (5 bases). CDR1 LNHNV and CDR2 YYDKDF come from the germline V gene (reference sequence). The CDR3 extends over 17 amino acids. V was clipped by 0 bases and J by 1 base, with 15 bases between them. CDR3 in DNA: TGTGCCACCAGCAGAGATCAGGGTTATGGCAGCCAAGAGACCCAGTACTTC. The encoded protein is CATSRDQGYGSQETQYF.

This chain uses TRBV5-1 with TRBJ2-1, with D perhaps TRBD1 (6 bases). The CDR3 length is 15 residues. Germline lookup yields CDR1 SGHRS and CDR2 YFSETQ. V lost 1 base and J lost 8, with 16 bases in between. In nucleotides, the CDR3 is TGCGCCAGCAGCTTGCTGGGACAATACGGGGATGAGCAGTTCTTC. Translation: CASSLLGQYGDEQFF.

The chain links TRBV14 to TRBJ2-5; no firm D call. CDR1 and CDR2 from the germline V gene are SGHDN and FVKESK. Between the trimmed V and J ends, which lost 5 bases and 0 bases, there was a span of 13 bases. CDR3 length equals 15 residues. CDR3 sequence reads: CASSALWKNQETQYF. The CDR3 DNA follows: TGTGCCAGCAGCGCCCTCTGGAAGAACCAAGAGACCCAGTACTTC.